This TCR beta chain appears in the sequencing data of a study of blood T cells in healthy people across ages. Overall study: About one barcoded beta molecule per two T cells was the capture yield of template switching.

The V gene lost 6 bases and the J gene lost 2 bases, with 16 bases spanning the gap. In germline, CDR1 is SNHLY, CDR2 FYNNEI. CDR3 size: 15 residues. Primed by a sample-barcoded 5' primer and a J-beta primer mix, a second PCR proceeded for roughly 6 to 12 cycles. TCRdb itself ran the 5' RACE reads through MiXCR, one entry per CDR3 protein. The sample consists of around 1,800,000 distinct CDR3 sequences, more than 35% of them appearing once. The origin of this receptor is a human donor in good health. Sequenced input: blood. The chain links TRBV2 to TRBJ1-1; perhaps TRBD1 as D (5 bases). CDR3 loop: CASRKGDSSNTEAFF. CDR3 nucleotides: TGTGCCAGCAGAAAGGGAGACAGCTCTAACACTGAAGCTTTCTTT. The whole variable domain, remainder taken from reference TRBV2 and TRBJ1-1, is EPEVTQTPSHQVTQMGQEVILRCVPISNHLYFYWYRQILGQKVEFLVSFYNNEISEKSEIFDDQFSVERPDGSNFTLKIRSTKLEDSAMYFCASRKGDSSNTEAFFGQGTRLTVV.